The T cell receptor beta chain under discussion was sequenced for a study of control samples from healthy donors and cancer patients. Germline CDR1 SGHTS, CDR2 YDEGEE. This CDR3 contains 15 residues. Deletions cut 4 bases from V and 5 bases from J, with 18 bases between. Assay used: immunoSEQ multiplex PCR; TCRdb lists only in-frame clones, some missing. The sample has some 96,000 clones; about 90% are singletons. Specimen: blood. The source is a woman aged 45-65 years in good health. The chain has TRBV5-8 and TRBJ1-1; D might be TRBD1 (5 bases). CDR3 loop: CASSRQGTIRTEAFF. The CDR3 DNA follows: TGTGCCAGCAGCCGGCAAGGGACGATTCGAACTGAAGCTTTCTTT.